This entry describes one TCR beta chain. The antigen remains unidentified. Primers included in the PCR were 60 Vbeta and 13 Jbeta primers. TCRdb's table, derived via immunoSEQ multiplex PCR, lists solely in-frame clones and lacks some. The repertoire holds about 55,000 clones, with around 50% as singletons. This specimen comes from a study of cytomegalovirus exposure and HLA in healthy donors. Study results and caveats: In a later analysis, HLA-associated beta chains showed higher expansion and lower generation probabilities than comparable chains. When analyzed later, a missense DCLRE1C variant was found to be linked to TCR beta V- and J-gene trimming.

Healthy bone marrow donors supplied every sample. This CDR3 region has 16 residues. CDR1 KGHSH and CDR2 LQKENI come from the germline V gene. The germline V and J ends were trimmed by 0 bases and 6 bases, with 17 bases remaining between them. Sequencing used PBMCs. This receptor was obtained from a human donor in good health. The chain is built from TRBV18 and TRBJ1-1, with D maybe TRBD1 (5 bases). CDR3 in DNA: TGTGCCAGCTCACCACCAAAAGCAGGGATAGGTGCTGAAGCTTTCTTT. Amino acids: CASSPPKAGIGAEAFF.